The 14 T cell receptor beta chains reported below all come from one sample, sequenced in a study of neoadjuvant anti-PD-1 for oral cavity cancer. Some clones are missing from TCRdb's copy, which holds only in-frame ones; the method was immunoSEQ multiplex PCR. This sample has 11,000 to 15,000 clones, with 55% to 65% found just once. The material was PBMCs, obtained before nivolumab (anti-PD-1) treatment. These receptor sequences come from a person aged 40 to 85 with oral cavity squamous cell carcinoma.

This clone was observed once. The rearrangement links TRBV30 to TRBJ2-1; either TRBD1 or TRBD2 may fit D (6 bases each). Germline CDR1 is GTSNPN and CDR2 is SVGIG (reference sequence). The CDR3 totals 12 residues. CDR3 sequence reads: CALSGAGPEQFF. CDR3 coding DNA: TGTGCTCTATCGGGGGCGGGCCCCGAGCAGTTCTTC.

As concerns this clone: Germline and junction disagree at one end, which may indicate a read error. The rearrangement links TRBV28 to TRBJ2-7, with 7 bases lining up with TRBD2. Germline V gene lookup returns CDR1 MDHEN and CDR2 SYDVKM. This CDR3 region has 14 residues. CDR3 amino acids: CASSLRGLAESWAF. CDR3 nucleotides: TGTGCCAGCAGTTTACGAGGCCTAGCGGAGTCATGGGCCTTC.

This sequence joins TRBV30 and TRBJ1-5; possibly TRBD1 for D (5 bases). The ends were cut back, 1 base at V and 2 bases at J, with 6 bases in the middle. From germline, CDR1 is GTSNPN and CDR2 SVGIG (reference sequence). This CDR3 region has 13 residues. CDR3 nucleotides: TGTGCCTGGAGTGGGGGCGGCAATCAGCCCCAGCATTTT. Translation: CAWSGGGNQPQHF.

This clone has just one count. The V and J genes are TRBV7-8 and TRBJ1-5; 10 bases map to TRBD1. J was trimmed by 1 base and V by 5 bases; bases with no gene match: 11. The CDR3 covers 18 residues. Germline CDR1 and CDR2: SGHVS and FQNEAQ. The CDR3 here is CASSPQPTGGLSNQPQHF. CDR3 nucleotide sequence: TGTGCCAGCAGCCCTCAACCGACAGGGGGCTTGAGCAATCAGCCCCAGCATTTT.

To note about this clone: A read error may account for a junction end that differs from germline. The chain employs TRBV13 and TRBJ1-2; 8 bases agree with TRBD1. Germline-derived CDR1 and CDR2 are PRHDT and FYEKMQ (reference sequence). The CDR3 loop spans 13 amino acids. The CDR3 reads CASSTRQGTKAPF. CDR3 nucleotides: TGTGCCAGCAGCACACGACAGGGGACTAAGGCTCCTTTC.

The V gene is TRBV27, the J gene TRBJ1-5, with D perhaps TRBD1 (5 bases). Germline lookup yields CDR1 MNHEY and CDR2 SMNVEV (reference sequence). The CDR3 extends over 15 amino acids. The V end was cut by 2 bases, the J end by 3 bases, with 11 bases between. The CDR3 loop is CASSLDGGTNQPQHF. The CDR3 DNA reads TGTGCCAGCAGTTTAGACGGAGGGACCAATCAGCCCCAGCATTTT.

As for this clone: Sequence at one end of the junction differs from germline and may be a read error. This rearrangement joins TRBV4-1 to TRBJ1-2; D gene uncertain. This CDR3 has 15 residues. Germline V lookup: CDR1 MGHRA, CDR2 YSYEKL. DNA of the CDR3: TGCGCCAGCAGCCAAGACGCCGCGCGTTTCTATAGCTACACCTTC. Amino acid sequence: CASSQDAARFYSYTF.

The V call is TRBV6-1, the J call TRBJ2-1, with unresolved D. From germline, CDR1 is MNHNS and CDR2 SASEGT. The V and J ends lost 0 bases and 8 bases respectively, with 11 bases between them. The CDR3 length is 14 residues. CDR3 sequence: CASSEAWAIDEQFF. In DNA form, the CDR3 reads TGTGCCAGCAGTGAAGCTTGGGCAATCGATGAGCAGTTCTTC.

The V call is TRBV25-1, the J call TRBJ1-2; 7 bases match TRBD1. Germline-derived CDR1 and CDR2 are MGHDK and SYGVNS. CDR3 size: 14 residues. V was pared by 3 bases and J by 7 bases, with 8 bases of the junction left unmatched. CDR3 bases: TGTGCCAGCAGTGACTTGAGGACAGGACGTGGCTACACCTTC. Translated: CASSDLRTGRGYTF.

The J gene is TRBJ2-5, the V gene TRBV15, with D unclear. V shed 0 bases and J shed 4 bases, with 12 bases lying between them. The CDR3 is 15 amino acids. Looked up from germline, CDR1 is LNHNV and CDR2 is YYDKDF (reference sequence). This CDR3 is CATSRDKGGSETQYF. For the CDR3, the DNA is TGTGCCACCAGCAGAGATAAGGGTGGGTCAGAGACCCAGTACTTC. The variable domain in full, completed from reference TRBV15 and TRBJ2-5, reads DAMVIQNPRYQVTQFGKPVTLSCSQTLNHNVMYWYQQKSSQAPKLLFHYYDKDFNNEADTPDNFQSRRPNTSFCFLDIRSPGLGDTAMYLCATSRDKGGSETQYFGPGTRLLVL.

The chain's CDR3 is CAIRQGGYGYTF. CDR3 in DNA: TGTGCCATCAGGCAGGGTGGATATGGCTACACCTTC. The gene calls are TRBV10-3 and TRBJ1-2, with a weak D call TRBD1 (5 bases). The ends were cut back, 6 bases at V and 5 bases at J, with 10 bases in the middle. Looked up from germline, CDR1 is ENHRY and CDR2 is SYGVKD. The CDR3 runs to 12 residues.

This clone appeared once. The chain has TRBV5-6 and TRBJ1-3; unclear D gene. The CDR3 runs to 15 residues. With 4 bases removed from V and 0 bases from J, the gap between germline ends came to 11 bases. Looked up from germline, CDR1 is SGHDT and CDR2 is YYEEEE. In nucleotides, the CDR3 is TGTGCCAGCAGCAGAACTGGCAGCTCTGGAAACACCATATATTTT. Translating gives CASSRTGSSGNTIYF.

The CDR3: CASRIGLAGDTDTQYF. The CDR3 DNA sequence: TGTGCAAGTCGAATTGGACTAGCGGGGGACACAGATACGCAGTATTTT. The V and J genes are TRBV12-2 and TRBJ2-3; TRBD2 was called by the table and not checked on the DNA. TRBV12-2 is shown as a pseudogene. This CDR3 contains 16 residues.

The J gene is TRBJ1-3, the V gene TRBV10-3; TRBD1 might be the D (6 bases). Germline V gene data show CDR1 as ENHRY and CDR2 as SYGVKD. The V end was cut by 11 bases, the J end by 0 bases, with 14 bases between. The CDR3 covers 14 residues. In DNA, the CDR3 is TGTGCCTCCTCCAGGGGCAACTCTGGAAACACCATATATTTT. It specifies CASSRGNSGNTIYF.